Presented here are 28 T cell receptor beta chains from one specimen sequenced in a study of CD8+ T cells in alopecia areata. As to treatment: oral pan-JAK inhibitor, 5-10 mg twice daily. TCR sequencing used cDNA made by reverse transcription of extracted RNA. Some clones are missing from TCRdb's copy, which holds only in-frame ones; the method was immunoSEQ multiplex PCR. The data show about 170,000 clones, 58% seen once. The sample was CD4+ T cells sorted from blood, taken at roughly week 58, from a patient treated with tofacitinib. Receptor source: a human donor with alopecia areata.

V is TRBV25-1 and J is TRBJ1-2; possibly TRBD1 for D (5 bases). The CDR3 totals 12 residues. Germline V gene lookup returns CDR1 MGHDK and CDR2 SYGVNS. V gave up 3 bases and J gave up 6 bases, with 8 bases separating them. CDR3 region: CASSERGDGYTF. The DNA of the CDR3 is TGTGCCAGCAGTGAGAGGGGAGATGGCTACACCTTC.

V usage is TRBV7-9 and J usage is TRBJ1-6; 8 positions match TRBD1. This CDR3 is built from 17 residues. Germline V CDR1 and CDR2: SEHNR, FQNEAQ (reference sequence). With V trimmed by 0 bases and J by 7 bases, 8 bases remained unmatched. The CDR3 nucleotides are TGTGCCAGCAGCTTAGCCGGAGGACAGGGCCTAAATTCACCCCTCCACTTT. It encodes CASSLAGGQGLNSPLHF.

J is TRBJ1-2 and V is TRBV30; a possible D gene is TRBD1 (5 bases). Germline values: CDR1 GTSNPN, CDR2 SVGIG (reference sequence). The CDR3 is made up of 12 amino acids. V was shortened by 0 bases and J by 4 bases, with 6 bases between the two germline ends. DNA of the CDR3: TGTGCCTGGAGTGTACAGGTCTATGGCTACACCTTC. Translated, it gives CAWSVQVYGYTF.

The rearrangement links TRBV15 to TRBJ2-4; D gene uncertain. Germline CDR1 is LNHNV and CDR2 is YYDKDF (reference sequence). The CDR3 covers 13 residues. V lost 8 bases, J lost 7 bases, and 15 bases lay in between. CDR3 nucleotides: TGTGCCACCGGAGCTCGTGGTCCGAACATTCAGTACTTC. Its translation: CATGARGPNIQYF.

This chain uses TRBV30 with TRBJ1-5, with D possibly matching TRBD1 (6 bases). The CDR3 runs 14 residues. Trimming removed 2 bases at V and 9 bases at J, with 17 bases between. CDR1 and CDR2 (germline): GTSNPN, SVGIG (reference sequence). This chain's CDR3 is CAWSNPAGARPQHF. In DNA, the CDR3 is TGTGCCTGGAGTAACCCCGCAGGGGCAAGGCCCCAGCATTTT.

This clone turned up a few times. The gene calls are TRBV30 and TRBJ2-5; D call uncertain. Trimming cost V 4 bases and J 1 base, with 10 bases left between them. CDR1 is GTSNPN, CDR2 SVGIG, per germline (reference sequence). This CDR3 is built from 13 residues. The CDR3 DNA reads TGTGCCTGGATGGGCTACCTCCAAGAGACCCAGTACTTC. As protein: CAWMGYLQETQYF.

This chain links TRBV7-2 with TRBJ1-1; D may be TRBD1 (5 bases). Germline CDR1 is SGHTA and CDR2 is FQGNSA. CDR3 length equals 14 residues. V was cut by 5 bases and J by 10 bases, with 20 bases left in between. The CDR3 bases are TGTGCCAGCAGCCAAACCCTGACAGTTCCAGGAGCTTTCTTT. Translating gives CASSQTLTVPGAFF.

This clone occurred once. The chain carries TRBV14 and TRBJ2-7, with D tentatively TRBD1 (6 bases). Trimming pared 2 bases from V and 2 bases from J, leaving 13 bases between. Germline values: CDR1 SGHDN, CDR2 FVKESK. This CDR3 region has 15 residues. CDR3 DNA sequence: TGTGCCAGCAGCCAACAGGGTAGGGGGACCTACGAGCAGTACTTC. Its translation is CASSQQGRGTYEQYF.

The genes are TRBV7-9 and TRBJ2-3, with D possibly TRBD2 on 6 matching bases. V was pared by 1 base and J by 0 bases, with 11 bases between. CDR1 is SEHNR and CDR2 is FQNEAQ in the germline V gene (reference sequence). The CDR3 runs to 16 residues. The CDR3 protein is CASSLGLAGSTDTQYF. CDR3 sequence (DNA): TGTGCCAGCAGCTTAGGATTGGCGGGGAGCACAGATACGCAGTATTTT.

The rearrangement uses TRBV4-2 and TRBJ2-5; 7 bases fit TRBD2. CDR3 length: 16 amino acids. Germline CDR1 reads LGHNA; CDR2 reads YNFKEQ. Trimming at V came to 1 base and at J to 2 bases, leaving 7 bases not matched to a gene. The CDR3 nucleotides read TGTGCCAGCAGCCAAGGGTCGACTAGCATACAAGAGACCCAGTACTTC. Translated: CASSQGSTSIQETQYF.

The chain has TRBV5-4 and TRBJ2-5; 11 bases align to TRBD2. From germline, CDR1 is SGHNT and CDR2 YYREEE (reference sequence). V was pared by 7 bases and J by 6 bases, with 5 bases of the junction left unmatched. This CDR3 region has 13 residues. The chain's CDR3 is CASGQTSGKTQYF. DNA for the CDR3: TGTGCCAGCGGTCAGACTAGCGGGAAGACCCAGTACTTC.

The CDR3 DNA follows: TGTGCCAGCAGCCTCGACAGGGGAGGGTCCTATAATTCACCCCTCCACTTT. As protein: CASSLDRGGSYNSPLHF. The V and J genes are TRBV2 and TRBJ1-6, with TRBD1 matching over 8 bases. The CDR3 is 17 amino acids. V lost 6 bases to trimming and J lost 1 base; unmatched junction nucleotides: 8. The germline V gene has CDR1 SNHLY and CDR2 FYNNEI.

The CDR3 sequence is CSAHYGPDTQYF. In DNA, the CDR3 is TGCAGCGCCCATTATGGGCCAGATACGCAGTATTTT. The rearrangement joins TRBV29-1 to TRBJ2-3; D is ambiguous. CDR3 length: 12 residues. Trimming removed 7 bases at V and 4 bases at J, with 12 bases between. CDR1 SQVTM and CDR2 ANQGSEA come from the germline V gene.

The rearrangement uses TRBV7-8 and TRBJ1-1; TRBD1 aligns across 8 bases. Germline CDR1 reads SGHVS; CDR2 reads FQNEAQ. J gave up 1 base and V 1 base, and 11 bases lay outside the gene matches. This CDR3 is built from 18 residues. The CDR3 nucleotides read TGTGCCAGCAGCTTAGGGGGGATTGACAGGGGACGGAACACTGAAGCTTTCTTT. Its translation is CASSLGGIDRGRNTEAFF.

The chain recombines TRBV4-1 with TRBJ1-2; D possibly corresponds to TRBD1 (6 bases). Germline V lookup: CDR1 MGHRA, CDR2 YSYEKL. The CDR3 covers 15 residues. V lost 1 base, J lost 5 bases, and 14 bases lay in between. DNA for the CDR3: TGCGCCAGCAGCCAAGGTGGCGGGGGCGCTTATGGCTACACCTTC. It encodes CASSQGGGGAYGYTF.

J is TRBJ2-7 and V is TRBV5-1, with 9 bases lining up with TRBD1. J lost 0 bases, V lost 3 bases, and 1 base had no gene match. This CDR3 is 14 amino acids long. Germline assignment: CDR1 SGHRS and CDR2 YFSETQ. CDR3 nucleotide sequence: TGCGCCAGCAGCTGGACAGGGGTCTCCTACGAGCAGTACTTC. Its translation is CASSWTGVSYEQYF. Using reference TRBV5-1 and TRBJ2-7 for the parts outside the CDR3, the full variable domain is KAGVTQTPRYLIKTRGQQVTLSCSPISGHRSVSWYQQTPGQGLQFLFEYFSETQRNKGNFPGRFSGRQFSNSRSEMNVSTLELGDSALYLCASSWTGVSYEQYFGPGTRLTVT.

The chain has TRBV6-5 and TRBJ1-6; TRBD1 agrees at 7 bases. Germline CDR1 MNHEY, CDR2 SVGAGI. This CDR3 spans 15 amino acids. V lost 5 bases to trimming and J lost 5 bases; unmatched junction nucleotides: 6. CDR3 coding DNA: TGTGCCAGCAGTCCCCGACAGGGTAATAATTCACCCCTCCACTTT. This encodes CASSPRQGNNSPLHF.

The chain links TRBV5-6 to TRBJ2-5; TRBD1 or TRBD2 may be the D gene (6 bases each). V lost 4 bases, J lost 7 bases, and 14 bases lay in between. The CDR3 length is 13 residues. The germline CDR1 and CDR2 sequences are SGHDT and YYEEEE. DNA for the CDR3: TGTGCCAGCAGCGACGGGGGCGTGGGGACCCAGTACTTC. It is translated as CASSDGGVGTQYF.

This clone has a handful of counts. This rearrangement joins TRBV4-1 to TRBJ1-1; no definite D call. Germline-derived CDR1 and CDR2 are MGHRA and YSYEKL. This CDR3 has 14 amino acids. V was cut by 0 bases and J by 7 bases, with 12 bases left in between. The CDR3 here is CASSQDPTRLEAFF. The DNA for the CDR3 is TGCGCCAGCAGCCAAGATCCCACGCGACTTGAAGCTTTCTTT.

V and J are TRBV6-4 and TRBJ1-6; D is unclear. The V end lost 3 bases, the J end lost 2 bases, and 2 bases lay between the germline ends. Germline-derived CDR1 and CDR2 are MRHNA and SNTAGT. The CDR3 spans 13 residues. The CDR3 is CASSDAYNSPLHF. The CDR3 DNA follows: TGTGCCAGCAGTGATGCCTATAATTCACCCCTCCACTTT.

V and J are TRBV29-1 and TRBJ2-1, with 12 bases identical to TRBD1. The CDR3 loop spans 14 amino acids. Losses at the gene ends were 7 bases for V and 7 bases for J; bases not matched to a gene: 8. Germline V gene sequence: CDR1 SQVTM, CDR2 ANQGSEA. The CDR3 loop is CSAITGQGANEQFF. CDR3 sequence (DNA): TGCAGCGCCATAACGGGACAGGGGGCAAATGAGCAGTTCTTC.

The chain links TRBV19 to TRBJ2-3, with D possibly TRBD1 on 6 matching bases. Germline lookup yields CDR1 LNHDA and CDR2 SQIVND (reference sequence). V lost 1 base and J lost 5, with 10 bases in between. The CDR3 spans 14 residues. The CDR3 loop reads CASSIGGRGDTQYF. The CDR3 DNA is TGTGCCAGTAGTATAGGGGGCAGGGGAGATACGCAGTATTTT. The full variable domain, its missing parts supplied by reference TRBV19 and TRBJ2-3, is DGGITQSPKYLFRKEGQNVTLSCEQNLNHDAMYWYRQDPGQGLRLIYYSQIVNDFQKGDIAEGYSVSREKKESFPLTVTSAQKNPTAFYLCASSIGGRGDTQYFGPGTRLTVL.

The chain combines TRBV7-3 with TRBJ1-1; no definite D call. Trimming shortened V by 4 bases and J by 2 bases, and 8 bases separated the two germline ends. Looked up from germline, CDR1 is SGHTA and CDR2 is FQGTGA. CDR3 length: 13 amino acids. As DNA, the CDR3 is TGTGCCAGCAGCTGGACGGTTAACACTGAAGCTTTCTTT. It specifies CASSWTVNTEAFF.

The chain employs TRBV7-2 and TRBJ1-5; D is perhaps TRBD1 (5 bases). Germline assignment: CDR1 SGHTA and CDR2 FQGNSA. CDR3 size: 13 residues. The V end was cut by 7 bases, the J end by 6 bases, with 13 bases between. The CDR3 sequence: CASTTVRGQPQHF. In nucleotides, the CDR3 is TGTGCCAGCACCACAGTTAGGGGTCAGCCCCAGCATTTT.

The chain couples TRBV4-1 to TRBJ1-1, with 10 bases fitting TRBD1. Germline V gene lookup returns CDR1 MGHRA and CDR2 YSYEKL. CDR3 length: 13 residues. J was trimmed by 4 bases and V by 6 bases; bases with no gene match: 2. This CDR3 reads CASRRTGGTEAFF. The CDR3 nucleotides read TGCGCCAGCAGAAGGACAGGGGGCACTGAAGCTTTCTTT.

The rearrangement links TRBV10-3 to TRBJ2-7; D assignment may be TRBD1 or TRBD2 (5 bases each). Germline CDR1 is ENHRY and CDR2 is SYGVKD. Between the trimmed V and J ends, which lost 2 bases and 4 bases, there was a span of 15 bases. The CDR3 runs to 15 residues. As DNA, the CDR3 is TGTGCCATCAGTGAGACAGGCAAGACTAATTACGAGCAGTACTTC. It translates to CAISETGKTNYEQYF.

The chain links TRBV30 to TRBJ2-3; D might be TRBD1 (6 bases). Trimming took 1 base from V and 0 from J, leaving 11 bases between them. In germline, CDR1 is GTSNPN, CDR2 SVGIG (reference sequence). The CDR3 is made up of 15 amino acids. The CDR3 loop is CAWSATGTSTDTQYF. DNA of the CDR3: TGTGCCTGGAGTGCTACAGGGACAAGCACAGATACGCAGTATTTT.

The chain couples TRBV7-9 to TRBJ1-1; possible D gene TRBD1, 5 bases. Germline V gene lookup returns CDR1 SEHNR and CDR2 FQNEAQ (reference sequence). The CDR3 contains 13 residues. Trimming stripped 4 bases from V and 1 base from J, with 7 bases between. The chain's CDR3 is CASSSGGNTEAFF. CDR3 bases: TGTGCCAGCAGCTCCGGGGGGAACACTGAAGCTTTCTTT.